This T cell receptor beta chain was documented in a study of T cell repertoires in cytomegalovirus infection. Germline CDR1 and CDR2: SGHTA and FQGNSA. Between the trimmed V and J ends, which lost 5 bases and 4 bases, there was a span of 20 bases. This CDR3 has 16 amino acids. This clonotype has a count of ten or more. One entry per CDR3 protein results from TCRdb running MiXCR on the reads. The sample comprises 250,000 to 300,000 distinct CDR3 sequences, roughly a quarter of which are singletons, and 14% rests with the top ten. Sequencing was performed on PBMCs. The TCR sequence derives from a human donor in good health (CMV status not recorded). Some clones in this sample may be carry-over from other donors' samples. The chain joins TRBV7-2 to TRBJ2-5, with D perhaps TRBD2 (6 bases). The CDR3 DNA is TGTGCCAGCAGCCTACTGACGGGTAGCGGAAGAGAGACCCAGTACTTC. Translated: CASSLLTGSGRETQYF.